The subject of this entry is one T cell receptor beta chain. The CDR3 sequence is 18 residues long. V lost 0 bases and J lost 4; bases outside the gene matches: 14. Germline-derived CDR1 and CDR2 are LGHDT and YNNKEL (reference sequence). These data belong to a study of blood T cell repertoires in COVID-19. Across the whole study: The United States, Italy and Spain supplied acute and convalescent COVID-19 samples.

The authors' processing: How many nucleated cells were present was estimated from reference gene primer amplification. TCRdb's copy holds only in-frame clones and misses some; the assay was immunoSEQ multiplex PCR. From that table come the V and J calls and clone size; the DNA was used to work out D and trimming. This sample has 130,000 to 150,000 clones; 84% occur once, and the top ten carry around 5%. The chain carries TRBV3-1 (or the pseudogene TRBV3-2) and TRBJ1-2, with TRBD1 identical over 7 bases. Material: peripheral blood. The clonotype originates from a human donor in a cohort sampled during active COVID-19. The CDR3 loop reads CASSQETSTGNWTYGYTF. The CDR3 DNA follows: TGTGCCAGCAGCCAAGAAACTTCGACAGGGAATTGGACCTATGGCTACACCTTC.